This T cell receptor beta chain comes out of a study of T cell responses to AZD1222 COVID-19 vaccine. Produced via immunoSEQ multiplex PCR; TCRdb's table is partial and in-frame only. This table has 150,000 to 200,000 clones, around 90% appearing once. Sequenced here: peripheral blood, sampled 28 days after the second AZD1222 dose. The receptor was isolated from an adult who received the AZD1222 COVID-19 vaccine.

For the CDR3, the DNA is TGTGCCATCAGGGGAGGGGCGAACACTGAAGCTTTCTTT. This translates into CAIRGGANTEAFF. The V gene is TRBV10-3, the J gene TRBJ1-1; D is possibly TRBD1 (5 bases). The CDR3 is made up of 13 amino acids. V was clipped by 6 bases and J by 1 base, with 9 bases between them. Germline CDR1 is ENHRY and CDR2 is SYGVKD.